These 22 T cell receptor beta chains came from one sample sequenced in a study of cytomegalovirus exposure and HLA in healthy donors (dated 2017 in TCRdb). The method behind the library was the immunoSEQ multiplex PCR assay. For the multiplex PCR, a mixture combining 60 forward primers for TCR Vbeta segments and 13 reverse primers for TCR Jbeta segments was used. Not all clones reach the TCRdb copy of this immuneACCESS table, which keeps in-frame sequences only. Checked studies attribute under half of the gap to unresolved V genes and leave the rest unexplained. The table for this sample lists about 180,000 clones; roughly 80% of them were counted only once. Clones ranked in the top ten supply about 2.4% of the sample. Material for sequencing was PBMCs. The source is a male donor in good health and CMV-seronegative.

This clone occurred a few times. The rearrangement uses TRBV25-1 and TRBJ1-3; D uncertain. Trimming took off 2 bases at V and 0 bases at J, with 8 bases between the two ends. The CDR3 runs 15 residues. Germline values: CDR1 MGHDK, CDR2 SYGVNS. The CDR3 nucleotides are TGTGCCAGCAGTGAAAGACGGGACTCTGGAAACACCATATATTTT. Its translation is CASSERRDSGNTIYF. The full variable domain, completed using reference TRBV25-1 and TRBJ1-3, is EADIYQTPRYLVIGTGKKITLECSQTMGHDKMYWYQQDPGMELHLIHYSYGVNSTEKGDLSSESTVSRIRTEHFPLTLESARPSHTSQYLCASSERRDSGNTIYFGEGSWLTVV.

The CDR3 loop reads CASSWTVPNTGELFF. The CDR3 DNA reads as TGTGCCAGCAGCTGGACAGTTCCGAACACCGGGGAGCTGTTTTTT. This chain joins TRBV5-6 and TRBJ2-2, with D possibly being TRBD1 (6 bases). This CDR3 is built from 15 residues. Trimming left V 3 bases short and J 0 bases short, with 9 bases between. CDR1 is SGHDT, CDR2 YYEEEE, per germline.

The chain links TRBV7-3 to TRBJ2-2; 9 nucleotides match TRBD1. With V trimmed by 5 bases and J by 7 bases, 11 bases remained unmatched. The CDR3 covers 16 residues. Germline V gives CDR1 SGHTA, CDR2 FQGTGA. The CDR3 nucleotides are TGTGCCAGCAGCCCACCGGGACAGGGAAGGGGCGGGGAGCTGTTTTTT. This gives the protein CASSPPGQGRGGELFF. Together with reference TRBV7-3 and TRBJ2-2, the CDR3 gives the full variable domain: GAGVSQTPSNKVTEKGKYVELRCDPISGHTALYWYRQSLGQGPEFLIYFQGTGAADDSGLPNDRFFAVRPEGSVSTLKIQRTERGDSAVYLCASSPPGQGRGGELFFGEGSRLTVL.

V and J are TRBV2 and TRBJ2-1; 16 positions agree with TRBD2. CDR1 and CDR2 (germline): SNHLY, FYNNEI. V shed 10 bases, J shed 9 bases, and the junction held 6 bases outside the gene matches. The CDR3 covers 14 residues. The CDR3 loop reads CAISGTSGRGEQFF. In DNA, the CDR3 is TGTGCCATATCCGGGACTAGCGGGAGGGGTGAGCAGTTCTTC.

The gene calls are TRBV7-3 and TRBJ2-1, with TRBD2 matching over 14 bases. J gave up 7 bases and V 1 base, and 15 bases lay outside the gene matches. The length of the CDR3 is 20 residues. From germline, CDR1 is SGHTA and CDR2 FQGTGA. The chain's CDR3 is CASSLIGVGTSGSLGNEQFF. CDR3 DNA: TGTGCCAGCAGCTTAATCGGGGTCGGGACTAGCGGGAGTTTGGGGAATGAGCAGTTCTTC.

This chain joins TRBV30 and TRBJ2-3; 11 nucleotides agree with TRBD2. The CDR3 is made up of 16 amino acids. CDR1 GTSNPN and CDR2 SVGIG come from the germline V gene (reference sequence). The V gene end was trimmed by 0 bases and the J gene end by 0 bases; junction bases not matched to a gene: 2. Written as DNA, the CDR3 is TGTGCCTGGAGTGTAATAGCGGGGGGGAGCACAGATACGCAGTATTTT. Its translation: CAWSVIAGGSTDTQYF.

The chain has TRBV19 and TRBJ2-5; TRBD1 matches 7 bases. Trimming removed 1 base from V and 2 bases from J; junction bases left unmatched: 4. Germline V lookup: CDR1 LNHDA, CDR2 SQIVND (reference sequence). This CDR3 comprises 15 residues. DNA of the CDR3: TGTGCCAGTAGTATAGGAGGGACAGCTCAAGAGACCCAGTACTTC. Amino acids: CASSIGGTAQETQYF.

This clone was observed a few times. The chain carries TRBV5-6 and TRBJ1-5, with TRBD1 matching over 12 bases. V lost 5 bases to trimming and J lost 1 base; unmatched junction nucleotides: 10. This CDR3 has 18 amino acids. CDR1 is SGHDT, CDR2 YYEEEE, per germline. Here the CDR3 reads CASSHGTGGLGSNQPQHF. The CDR3 coding sequence is TGTGCCAGCAGTCACGGGACAGGGGGCTTAGGGAGCAATCAGCCCCAGCATTTT.

In its sample, this clone was seen once. The V gene is TRBV2, the J gene TRBJ2-5, with 13 bases lining up with TRBD2. The CDR3 consists of 15 residues. Germline CDR1 is SNHLY and CDR2 is FYNNEI. The trim removed 6 bases at V and 5 bases at J, leaving 6 bases unmatched. Here the CDR3 reads CASRRLAGGGETQYF. The CDR3 DNA reads as TGTGCCAGCAGGAGACTAGCGGGGGGCGGTGAGACCCAGTACTTC.

The V gene is TRBV5-1, the J gene TRBJ2-2, with D perhaps TRBD1 (5 bases). This CDR3 has 16 residues. Germline CDR1 is SGHRS and CDR2 is YFSETQ. V was shortened by 0 bases and J by 5 bases, with 14 bases between the two germline ends. Written as DNA, the CDR3 is TGCGCCAGCAGCTTGGCCAGTCAGGGATTTACCGGGGAGCTGTTTTTT. This codes for CASSLASQGFTGELFF.

The V gene is TRBV7-2, the J gene TRBJ2-1; 8 bases line up with TRBD2. From germline, CDR1 is SGHTA and CDR2 FQGNSA. This CDR3 spans 14 amino acids. V trimming: 6 bases; J trimming: 5 bases; junction bases outside the gene matches: 6. The CDR3 DNA reads TGTGCCAGCAGGGTAGCGGGACTCAACAATGAGCAGTTCTTC. This translates into CASRVAGLNNEQFF. The whole variable domain, filled in from reference TRBV7-2 and TRBJ2-1, reads GAGVSQSPSNKVTEKGKDVELRCDPISGHTALYWYRQSLGQGLEFLIYFQGNSAPDKSGLPSDRFSAERTGGSVSTLTIQRTQQEDSAVYLCASRVAGLNNEQFFGPGTRLTVL.

The chain couples TRBV19 to TRBJ2-1; TRBD2 aligns across 12 bases. The V gene end was trimmed by 2 bases and the J gene end by 5 bases; junction bases not matched to a gene: 10. The length of the CDR3 is 18 residues. In germline, CDR1 is LNHDA, CDR2 SQIVND (reference sequence). The CDR3 loop reads CASSITSGLAGYHNEQFF. The CDR3 nucleotides read TGTGCCAGTAGTATAACGAGCGGACTAGCGGGATATCACAATGAGCAGTTCTTC.

The chain is built from TRBV29-1 and TRBJ2-5; D is uncertain. Germline CDR1 reads SQVTM; CDR2 reads ANQGSEA. V was cut by 5 bases and J by 3 bases, with 4 bases left in between. The CDR3 runs 10 residues. The CDR3 loop is CSVREETQYF. As DNA, the CDR3 is TGCAGCGTTAGAGAAGAGACCCAGTACTTC.

In this sample, this clone turned up a few times. The chain carries TRBV5-1 and TRBJ2-7; D might be TRBD1 (5 bases). This CDR3 is 12 amino acids long. Germline V gives CDR1 SGHRS, CDR2 YFSETQ. V was cut by 0 bases and J by 4 bases, with 5 bases left in between. The CDR3 DNA reads as TGCGCCAGCAGCTTGGAGGGGTACGAGCAGTACTTC. Translated, it gives CASSLEGYEQYF.

The rearrangement links TRBV5-1 to TRBJ2-1, with 10 bases fitting TRBD2. CDR3 length: 14 amino acids. V was clipped by 0 bases and J by 7 bases; unmatched bases: 1. Germline CDR1 and CDR2: SGHRS and YFSETQ. In DNA, the CDR3 is TGCGCCAGCAGCTTGGTGACTAGCGGGAATGAGCAGTTCTTC. It specifies CASSLVTSGNEQFF.

The chain joins TRBV7-2 to TRBJ2-5; no clear D. The CDR3 sequence is 13 residues long. Germline V lookup: CDR1 SGHTA, CDR2 FQGNSA. V was trimmed by 5 bases and J by 5 bases, leaving 12 bases between them. DNA of the CDR3: TGTGCCAGCAGCCCCGTTCGTATGGAGACCCAGTACTTC. This encodes CASSPVRMETQYF.

The V call is TRBV2, the J call TRBJ1-2; D is ambiguous. Germline assignment: CDR1 SNHLY and CDR2 FYNNEI. Trimming shortened V by 8 bases and J by 6 bases, and 10 bases separated the two germline ends. This CDR3 spans 11 amino acids. CDR3 DNA: TGTGCCAGCGGACGCGGGGATGGCTACACCTTC. The encoded protein is CASGRGDGYTF.

This clone showed up just a few times. V gene TRBV6-6 combines with J gene TRBJ1-3; D not certain. V was trimmed by 5 bases and J by 10 bases, leaving 12 bases between them. The CDR3 runs 12 residues. Germline values: CDR1 MNHNY, CDR2 SVGAGI (reference sequence). The CDR3 region is CASSKRAGTIYF. The CDR3 DNA sequence: TGTGCCAGCAGTAAAAGGGCGGGGACCATATATTTT.

The chain employs TRBV5-1 and TRBJ2-5, with 7 bases lining up with TRBD1. There are 14 residues in the CDR3. CDR1 is SGHRS, CDR2 YFSETQ, per germline. V lost 6 bases to trimming and J lost 5 bases; unmatched junction nucleotides: 10. The CDR3 here is CASTLGGPLETQYF. The CDR3 DNA reads TGCGCCAGCACCTTAGGGGGCCCCTTGGAGACCCAGTACTTC.

CDR3 region: CASSLADSWAEAFF. DNA of the CDR3: TGTGCCAGCAGCCTCGCCGACAGTTGGGCTGAAGCTTTCTTT. The rearrangement joins TRBV4-2 to TRBJ1-1, with D possibly matching TRBD1 (5 bases). Germline loops: CDR1 LGHNA, CDR2 YNFKEQ. The V gene lost 4 bases and the J gene lost 6 bases, with 15 bases spanning the gap. The CDR3 loop spans 14 amino acids.

The V and J genes are TRBV5-1 and TRBJ1-1; D is possibly TRBD1 (5 bases). The CDR3 runs 15 residues. V lost 2 bases, J lost 4 bases, and 15 bases lay in between. Looked up from germline, CDR1 is SGHRS and CDR2 is YFSETQ. The CDR3: CASSFRDQGSTEAFF. The CDR3 bases are TGCGCCAGCAGCTTCAGGGATCAGGGTAGCACTGAAGCTTTCTTT.

The rearrangement joins TRBV10-3 to TRBJ1-6, with D unclear. Trimming stripped 10 bases from V and 8 bases from J, with 21 bases between. Germline V gene sequence: CDR1 ENHRY, CDR2 SYGVKD. This CDR3 comprises 15 residues. The CDR3, as DNA: TGTGCCACCCTGGGATTCCGGGAGGCCGATTCACCCCTCCACTTT. Protein product: CATLGFREADSPLHF.